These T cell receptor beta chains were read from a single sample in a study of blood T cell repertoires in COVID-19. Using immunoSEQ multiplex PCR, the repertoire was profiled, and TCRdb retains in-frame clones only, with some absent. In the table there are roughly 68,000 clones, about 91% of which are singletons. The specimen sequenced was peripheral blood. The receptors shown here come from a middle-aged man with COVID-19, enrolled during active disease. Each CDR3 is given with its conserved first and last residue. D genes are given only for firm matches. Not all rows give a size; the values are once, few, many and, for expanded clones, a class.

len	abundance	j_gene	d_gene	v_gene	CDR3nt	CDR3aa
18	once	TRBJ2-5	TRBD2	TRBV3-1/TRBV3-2	TGTGCCAGCAGCCCCCAAAGGGGATCTGCGGGGGGGCGAGAGACCCAGTACTTC	CASSPQRGSAGGRETQYF
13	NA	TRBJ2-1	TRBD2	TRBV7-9	TGTGCCAGCAGCAACCGGGACTATTCTGAGCAGTTCTTC	CASSNRDYSEQFF
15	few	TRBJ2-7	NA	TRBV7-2	TGTGCCAGCAGCTTAGCCAAGGGAGGTACCTACGAGCAGTACTTC	CASSLAKGGTYEQYF
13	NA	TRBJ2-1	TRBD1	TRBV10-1	TGCGCCAGCCGCGGGACAGGTCGCAATGAGCAGTTCTTC	CASRGTGRNEQFF
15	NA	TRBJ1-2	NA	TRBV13	TGTGCCAGCAGCTTAGATGAGTCGCCGCGGGATGGCTACACCTTC	CASSLDESPRDGYTF
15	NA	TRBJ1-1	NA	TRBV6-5	TGTGCCAGCAGTTACTCGAGACTAACGAACACTGAAGCTTTCTTT	CASSYSRLTNTEAFF
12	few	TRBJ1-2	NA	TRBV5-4	TGTGCCAGCAGCCCGGAGGGTAATGGCTACACCTTC	CASSPEGNGYTF
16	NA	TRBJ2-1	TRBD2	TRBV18	TGTGCCAGCTCACCGAATTGGGGACTAGCGGGGAATGAGCAGTTCTTC	CASSPNWGLAGNEQFF
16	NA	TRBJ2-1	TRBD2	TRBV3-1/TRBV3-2	TGTGCCAGCAGCCCCTTCAACGGGGGGGCTCACAATGAGCAGTTCTTC	CASSPFNGGAHNEQFF
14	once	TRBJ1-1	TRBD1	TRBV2	TGTGCCAGCAGCGTGGACAGGCTGAACACTGAAGCTTTCTTT	CASSVDRLNTEAFF
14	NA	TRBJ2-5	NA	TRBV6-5	TGTGCCAGCGAGAGACCGGGTCTCGAGAAGACCCAGTACTTC	CASERPGLEKTQYF
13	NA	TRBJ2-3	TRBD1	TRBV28	TGTGCCAGCAGTTTCACAGGGGGCAATACGCAGTATTTT	CASSFTGGNTQYF
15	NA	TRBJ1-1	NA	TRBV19	TGTGCCAGTAGTAAACCTCGCGACGGGGAGACTGAAGCTTTCTTT	CASSKPRDGETEAFF
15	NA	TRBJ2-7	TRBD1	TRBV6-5	TGTGCCAGCAGCGCGGGGGGACAGGGGAGAGCCGAGCAGTACTTC	CASSAGGQGRAEQYF
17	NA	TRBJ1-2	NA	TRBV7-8	TGTGCCAGCAGCTTAGCTCTTCAGGAGGGGTTTTACTATGGCTACACCTTC	CASSLALQEGFYYGYTF
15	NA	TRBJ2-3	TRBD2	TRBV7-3	TGTGCCAGCAGCTTAAAGTTAGCGGGGAGTGATACGCAGTATTTT	CASSLKLAGSDTQYF
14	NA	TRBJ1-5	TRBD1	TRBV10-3	TGTGCCATCAGTCAGGGGGATCTCAATCAGCCCCAGCATTTT	CAISQGDLNQPQHF
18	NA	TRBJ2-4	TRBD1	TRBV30	TGTGCCTTCTGGAGTGTCCCTACCGGGGACAGGTGGGTAAACATTCAGTACTTC	CAFWSVPTGDRWVNIQYF
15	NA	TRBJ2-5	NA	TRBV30	TGTGCCTGGAGCCCACCGGGGGTACTACCAGGGACCCAGTACTTC	CAWSPPGVLPGTQYF
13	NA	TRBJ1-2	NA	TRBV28	TGTGCCAGCAGGGTTCAGGGGTACGATGGCTACACCTTC	CASRVQGYDGYTF
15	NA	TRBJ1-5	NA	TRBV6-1	TGTGCCAGCAGTGATGAGGGTCTAAGCAATCAGCCCCAGCATTTT	CASSDEGLSNQPQHF
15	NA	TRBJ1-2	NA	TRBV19	TGTGCCAGTAGTATAGGTGGGCGAGCTAACTATGGCTACACCTTC	CASSIGGRANYGYTF
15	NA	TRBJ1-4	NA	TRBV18	TGTGCCAGCTCAGGCAACAGGGACCTTGGGGAAAAACTGTTTTTT	CASSGNRDLGEKLFF
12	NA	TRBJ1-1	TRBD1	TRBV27	TGTGCCAGCAGGGGACAGGTAACTGAAGCTTTCTTT	CASRGQVTEAFF
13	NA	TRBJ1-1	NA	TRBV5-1	TGCGCCAGCAGCTCGAGGGGGAGGGCTGAAGCTTTCTTT	CASSSRGRAEAFF